This TCR beta chain was sequenced for a study of T cell repertoires in cytomegalovirus infection. Study background: The authors used CMV epitopes that were HLA-C-restricted (recently identified) and HLA-B-restricted (well studied). Based on public TCR beta signatures, there were indications of CMV infection and of a matching HLA type.

TCRdb passed the reads through MiXCR, listing each CDR3 protein once. This sample has fewer than 1,000,000 distinct CDR3 sequences, with under 40% found just once. CDR1 and CDR2 from the germline V gene are SGHRS and YFSETQ. V was cut by 4 bases and J by 2 bases, with 13 bases left in between. The CDR3 runs to 15 residues. This clonotype was seen a handful of times. Its antigen is unidentified. This clonotype was obtained from a human donor in good health (CMV status not recorded). Some clones in this sample may be carry-over from other donors' samples. The sample in question was cultured CD8+ T cells from PBMCs, obtained from culture after CMV antigen stimulation. The chain joins TRBV5-1 to TRBJ1-5; weak D call: TRBD1 (6 bases). This chain's CDR3 is CASSVGTQGNQPQHF. The CDR3 nucleotides read TGCGCCAGCAGCGTCGGGACACAAGGCAATCAGCCCCAGCATTTT. Full variable domain (remainder filled in from reference TRBV5-1 and TRBJ1-5): KAGVTQTPRYLIKTRGQQVTLSCSPISGHRSVSWYQQTPGQGLQFLFEYFSETQRNKGNFPGRFSGRQFSNSRSEMNVSTLELGDSALYLCASSVGTQGNQPQHFGDGTRLSIL.